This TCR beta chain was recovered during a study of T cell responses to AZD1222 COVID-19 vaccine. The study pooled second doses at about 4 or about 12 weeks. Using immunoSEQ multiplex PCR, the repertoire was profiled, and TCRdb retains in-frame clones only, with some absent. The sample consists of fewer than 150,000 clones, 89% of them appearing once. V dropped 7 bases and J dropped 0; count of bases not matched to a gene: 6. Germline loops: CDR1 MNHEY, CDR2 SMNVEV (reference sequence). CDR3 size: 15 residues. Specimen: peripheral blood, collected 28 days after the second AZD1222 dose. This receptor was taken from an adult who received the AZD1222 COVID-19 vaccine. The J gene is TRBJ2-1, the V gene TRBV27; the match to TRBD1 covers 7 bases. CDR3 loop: CASTPGTVSYNEQFF. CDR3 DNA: TGTGCCAGCACCCCCGGGACAGTCTCCTACAATGAGCAGTTCTTC.